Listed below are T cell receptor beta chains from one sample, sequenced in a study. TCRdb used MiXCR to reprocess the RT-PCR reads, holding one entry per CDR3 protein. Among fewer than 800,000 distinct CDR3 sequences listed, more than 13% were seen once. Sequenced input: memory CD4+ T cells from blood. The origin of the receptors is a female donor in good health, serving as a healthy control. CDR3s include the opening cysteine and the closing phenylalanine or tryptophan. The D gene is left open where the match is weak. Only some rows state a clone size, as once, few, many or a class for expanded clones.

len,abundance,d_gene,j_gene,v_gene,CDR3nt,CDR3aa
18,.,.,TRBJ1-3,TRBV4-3,TGCGCCAGCAGCCAAGATTTCGGGCGACAGTCTACTGGAAACACCATATATTTT,CASSQDFGRQSTGNTIYF
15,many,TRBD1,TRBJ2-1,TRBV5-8,TGTGCCAGCAGCTCACCGGGACAGGGATGGAATGAGCAGTTCTTC,CASSSPGQGWNEQFF
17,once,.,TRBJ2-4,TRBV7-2,TGTGCCAGCAGCTTAGCGCTCGGCAGAGGAGCCAAAAACATTCAGTACTTC,CASSLALGRGAKNIQYF
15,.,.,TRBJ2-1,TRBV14,TGTGCCAGCAGCCAAGGAAAGGGCTTCTACAATGAGCAGTTCTTC,CASSQGKGFYNEQFF
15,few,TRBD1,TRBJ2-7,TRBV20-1,TGCAGTGCTAGAGATTCCCGACAGGGCCTTTACGAGCAGTACTTC,CSARDSRQGLYEQYF
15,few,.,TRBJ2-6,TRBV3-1,TGTGCCAGCGTATCCCAGGGCAGTGGGGCCAACGTCCTGACTTTC,CASVSQGSGANVLTF
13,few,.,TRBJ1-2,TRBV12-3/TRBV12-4,TGTGCCAGCAGTTTTGGGGACAACTATGGCTACACCTTC,CASSFGDNYGYTF
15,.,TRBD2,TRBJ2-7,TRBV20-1,TGCAGTGCTAGAGGCCCGGGGGGGAGCTCCTACGAGCAGTACTTC,CSARGPGGSSYEQYF
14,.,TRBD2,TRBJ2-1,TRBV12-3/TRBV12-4,TGTGCCAGCAGTTCCGGGACTAGCGTTAATGAGCAGTTCTTC,CASSSGTSVNEQFF
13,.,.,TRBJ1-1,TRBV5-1,TGCGCCAGCAGGACCGACAGGAACACTGAAGCTTTCTTT,CASRTDRNTEAFF
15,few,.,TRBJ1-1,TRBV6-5,TGTGCCAGCAGTTACACCGGGGCGCTTGACACTGAAGCTTTCTTT,CASSYTGALDTEAFF
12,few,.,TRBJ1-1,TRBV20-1,TGCAGTGCTAGAGATTTGACGGATGAAGCTTTCTTT,CSARDLTDEAFF
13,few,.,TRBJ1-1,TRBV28,TGTGCCAGCAGTTCGACCAAGAACACTGAAGCTTTCTTT,CASSSTKNTEAFF
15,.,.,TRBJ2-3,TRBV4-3,TGCGCCATCAGCCAAGAACCGACCCAGGCAGATACGCAGTATTTT,CAISQEPTQADTQYF
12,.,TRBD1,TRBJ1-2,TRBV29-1,TGCAGCGCGACAGGGGGCTTGTATGGCTACACCTTC,CSATGGLYGYTF
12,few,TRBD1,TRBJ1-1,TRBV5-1,TGCGCCAGCAGCTTGCAAGGGGACAGAGCTTTCTTT,CASSLQGDRAFF